These 16 T cell receptor beta chains were all obtained from the same sample, sequenced in a study of cytomegalovirus exposure and HLA in healthy donors. Amplification used 60 Vbeta primers and 13 Jbeta primers. Some clones are missing from TCRdb's copy, which holds only in-frame ones; the method was immunoSEQ multiplex PCR. The profile covers around 200,000 clones, with 60% to 85% appearing a single time and roughly 1.6% taken by the ten largest. Sequencing was carried out using PBMCs. These receptor sequences come from a woman aged 18-29 years in good health and CMV-seronegative.

In its sample, this clone was seen once. The chain joins TRBV7-2 to TRBJ1-4; TRBD1 is a possible D gene (6 bases). Per the germline V gene, CDR1 is SGHTA and CDR2 is FQGNSA. V was cut by 5 bases and J by 6 bases, with 13 bases left in between. This CDR3 has 14 amino acids. CDR3 nucleotide sequence: TGTGCCAGCAGCCGCAGGGGAGGGGATGAAAAACTGTTTTTT. It is translated as CASSRRGGDEKLFF.

The V gene is TRBV27, the J gene TRBJ2-3, with 7 bases matching TRBD2. The CDR3 has 14 residues. Trimming at V came to 6 bases and at J to 3 bases, leaving 6 bases not matched to a gene. Germline V CDR1 and CDR2: MNHEY, SMNVEV (reference sequence). The chain's CDR3 is CASSPIGGTDTQYF. CDR3 DNA sequence: TGTGCCAGCAGCCCAATCGGGGGGACAGATACGCAGTATTTT.

This clone was seen once. CDR3 DNA: TGTGCCAGCAGCCAAGAAGAAGGTCAGGGGATTATGAACACTGAAGCTTTCTTT. Translation: CASSQEEGQGIMNTEAFF. The rearrangement joins TRBV4-2 to TRBJ1-1, with a tentative D call TRBD1 (6 bases). The germline V gene has CDR1 LGHNA and CDR2 YNFKEQ. The CDR3 runs 18 residues. The V end was cut by 0 bases, the J end by 0 bases, with 17 bases between.

The gene calls are TRBV2 and TRBJ2-7; 7 bases line up with TRBD1. CDR3 size: 12 residues. Losses at the gene ends were 8 bases for V and 3 bases for J; bases not matched to a gene: 4. Germline CDR1 and CDR2: SNHLY and FYNNEI. The CDR3, as DNA: TGTGCCAGCTCCCGGGACAGCTACGAGCAGTACTTC. The encoded protein is CASSRDSYEQYF. Together with reference TRBV2 and TRBJ2-7, the CDR3 gives the full variable domain: EPEVTQTPSHQVTQMGQEVILRCVPISNHLYFYWYRQILGQKVEFLVSFYNNEISEKSEIFDDQFSVERPDGSNFTLKIRSTKLEDSAMYFCASSRDSYEQYFGPGTRLTVT.

The chain links TRBV28 to TRBJ1-2; D remains unclear. The CDR3 extends over 12 amino acids. The V gene lost 4 bases and the J gene lost 6 bases, with 9 bases spanning the gap. CDR1 is MDHEN and CDR2 is SYDVKM in the germline V gene. CDR3 protein: CASSWREDGYTF. The CDR3, as DNA: TGTGCCAGCAGTTGGCGTGAGGATGGCTACACCTTC.

The chain uses TRBV9 and TRBJ2-3; 8 bases agree with TRBD2. The CDR3 is made up of 16 amino acids. V shed 0 bases, J shed 3 bases, and the junction held 6 bases outside the gene matches. From germline, CDR1 is SGDLS and CDR2 YYNGEE. CDR3 DNA sequence: TGTGCCAGCAGCGTAGGAGCGGGGGTCAGGACAGATACGCAGTATTTT. It specifies CASSVGAGVRTDTQYF.

The genes are TRBV28 and TRBJ1-4, with 7 bases fitting TRBD1. V dropped 8 bases and J dropped 8; count of bases not matched to a gene: 8. The CDR3 extends over 13 amino acids. Germline V gives CDR1 MDHEN, CDR2 SYDVKM. This CDR3 is CASQQGLVEKLFF. The CDR3 DNA follows: TGTGCCAGCCAACAGGGGCTTGTAGAAAAACTGTTTTTT.

The gene calls are TRBV29-1 and TRBJ1-2, with unresolved D. Germline values: CDR1 SQVTM, CDR2 ANQGSEA. V dropped 4 bases and J dropped 4 bases, with 7 bases sitting between them. The CDR3 contains 11 residues. CDR3 DNA sequence: TGCAGCGTTGCGGGGTCCTATGGCTACACCTTC. Its translation: CSVAGSYGYTF.

With regard to this clone: Other DNA sequences in this sample translate to the same CDR3. This chain links TRBV7-2 with TRBJ1-1; tentative D call: TRBD1 (5 bases). In germline, CDR1 is SGHTA, CDR2 FQGNSA. V was pared by 2 bases and J by 0 bases, with 7 bases between. This CDR3 spans 14 amino acids. CDR3 nucleotides: TGTGCCAGCAGCTTATCCAGGGTGAACACTGAAGCTTTCTTT. The encoded protein is CASSLSRVNTEAFF.

The sample holds a few counts of this clone. This chain connects TRBV30 to TRBJ1-6; possibly TRBD1 for D (5 bases). The V gene lost 4 bases and the J gene lost 10 bases, with 17 bases spanning the gap. The CDR3 contains 14 residues. Germline values: CDR1 GTSNPN, CDR2 SVGIG (reference sequence). The CDR3 region has the DNA TGTGCCTGGATAGCCGTCCAGGGAACGTCACCCCTCCACTTT. Protein sequence: CAWIAVQGTSPLHF.

The chain has TRBV7-8 and TRBJ1-1; no reliable D call. The germline V and J ends were trimmed by 3 bases and 1 base, with 12 bases remaining between them. The CDR3 runs 15 residues. Germline CDR1 is SGHVS and CDR2 is FQNEAQ. The CDR3 nucleotides are TGTGCCAGCAGCTTGGTTCTGGGCCCGAACACTGAAGCTTTCTTT. It specifies CASSLVLGPNTEAFF. The variable domain in full, completed from reference TRBV7-8 and TRBJ1-1, reads GAGVSQSPRYKVAKRGQDVALRCDPISGHVSLFWYQQALGQGPEFLTYFQNEAQLDKSGLPSDRFFAERPEGSVSTLKIQRTQQEDSAVYLCASSLVLGPNTEAFFGQGTRLTVV.

The gene calls are TRBV30 and TRBJ1-1; 11 nucleotides match TRBD1. V shed 8 bases, J shed 1 base, and the junction held 3 bases outside the gene matches. This CDR3 spans 13 amino acids. Germline values: CDR1 GTSNPN, CDR2 SVGIG (reference sequence). This CDR3 is CAVGQGANTEAFF. Written as DNA, the CDR3 is TGTGCCGTTGGACAGGGGGCGAACACTGAAGCTTTCTTT.

This clone was counted once. CDR3 nucleotide sequence: TGCGCCAGCAGCCAATCAGGGGTTTCTGGAAACACCATATATTTT. It is translated as CASSQSGVSGNTIYF. The V gene is TRBV4-1, the J gene TRBJ1-3, with D perhaps matching TRBD1 (6 bases). CDR3 length equals 15 residues. V was pared by 2 bases and J by 1 base, with 9 bases between. The V gene's germline CDR1 is MGHRA and CDR2 YSYEKL.

The chain combines TRBV5-1 with TRBJ1-3; D uncertain. This CDR3 is built from 16 residues. Germline lookup yields CDR1 SGHRS and CDR2 YFSETQ. Trimming stripped 4 bases from V and 0 bases from J, with 14 bases between. The CDR3 here is CASSLATVTSGNTIYF. DNA of the CDR3: TGCGCCAGCAGCCTAGCAACGGTCACCTCTGGAAACACCATATATTTT. Supplemented by reference TRBV5-1 and TRBJ1-3, the full variable domain reads KAGVTQTPRYLIKTRGQQVTLSCSPISGHRSVSWYQQTPGQGLQFLFEYFSETQRNKGNFPGRFSGRQFSNSRSEMNVSTLELGDSALYLCASSLATVTSGNTIYFGEGSWLTVV.

V gene TRBV9 combines with J gene TRBJ1-4, with a tentative D call TRBD1 (6 bases). The CDR3 is 17 residues long. The V end lost 0 bases, the J end lost 0 bases, and 12 bases lay between the germline ends. Germline V gives CDR1 SGDLS, CDR2 YYNGEE. For the CDR3, the DNA is TGTGCCAGCAGCGTAGTCAGGGGAAATGCAACTAATGAAAAACTGTTTTTT. This translates into CASSVVRGNATNEKLFF.

The rearrangement links TRBV19 to TRBJ2-5, with TRBD1 matching over 9 bases. Germline V gives CDR1 LNHDA, CDR2 SQIVND (reference sequence). Unmatched junction bases numbered 9, after V lost 5 bases and J lost 2 bases. The CDR3 totals 16 residues. The CDR3 DNA reads as TGTGCCAGTAGTTTGGACAGGGGCGCTACACAAGAGACCCAGTACTTC. Translation gives CASSLDRGATQETQYF.